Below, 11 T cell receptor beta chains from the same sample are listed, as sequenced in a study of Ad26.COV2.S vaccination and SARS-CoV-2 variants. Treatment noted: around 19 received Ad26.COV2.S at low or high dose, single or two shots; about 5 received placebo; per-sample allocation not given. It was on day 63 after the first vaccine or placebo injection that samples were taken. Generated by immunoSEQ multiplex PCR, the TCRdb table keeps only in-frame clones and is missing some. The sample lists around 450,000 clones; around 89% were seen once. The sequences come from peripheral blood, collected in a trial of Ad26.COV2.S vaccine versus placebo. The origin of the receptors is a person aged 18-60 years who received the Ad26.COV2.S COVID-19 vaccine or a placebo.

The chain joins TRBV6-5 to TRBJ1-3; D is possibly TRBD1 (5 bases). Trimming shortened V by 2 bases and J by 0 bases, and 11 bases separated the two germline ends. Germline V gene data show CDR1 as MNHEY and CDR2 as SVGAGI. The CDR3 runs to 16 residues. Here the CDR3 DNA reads TGTGCCAGCAGTTACAAGGGACCGGTCTCTGGAAACACCATATATTTT. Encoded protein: CASSYKGPVSGNTIYF.

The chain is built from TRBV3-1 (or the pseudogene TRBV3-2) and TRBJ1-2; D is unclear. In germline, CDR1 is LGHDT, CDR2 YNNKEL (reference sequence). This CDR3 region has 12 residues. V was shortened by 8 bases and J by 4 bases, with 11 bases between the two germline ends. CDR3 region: CASRRGFYGYTF. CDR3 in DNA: TGTGCCAGCCGACGAGGCTTCTATGGCTACACCTTC.

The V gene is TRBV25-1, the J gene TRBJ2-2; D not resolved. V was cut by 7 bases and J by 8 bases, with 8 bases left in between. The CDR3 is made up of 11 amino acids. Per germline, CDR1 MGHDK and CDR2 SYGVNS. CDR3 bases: TGTGCCAGCACCCTAGTAGGGGAGCTGTTTTTT. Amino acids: CASTLVGELFF.

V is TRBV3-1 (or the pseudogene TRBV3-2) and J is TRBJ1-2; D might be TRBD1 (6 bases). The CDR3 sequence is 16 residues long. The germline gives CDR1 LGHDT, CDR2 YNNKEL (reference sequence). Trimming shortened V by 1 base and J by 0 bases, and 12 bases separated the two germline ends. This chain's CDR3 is CASSQVVGTPNYGYTF. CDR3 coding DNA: TGTGCCAGCAGCCAAGTTGTAGGGACACCTAACTATGGCTACACCTTC.

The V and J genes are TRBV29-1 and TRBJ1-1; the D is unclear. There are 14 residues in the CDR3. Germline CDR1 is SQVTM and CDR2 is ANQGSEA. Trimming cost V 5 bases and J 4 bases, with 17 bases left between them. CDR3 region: CSVKKGGGSTEAFF. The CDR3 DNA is TGCAGCGTTAAAAAGGGTGGTGGGAGCACTGAAGCTTTCTTT.

Here the CDR3 reads CASSQDRGRGNTIYF. CDR3 DNA sequence: TGCGCCAGCAGCCAAGACAGGGGACGAGGAAACACCATATATTTT. The rearrangement joins TRBV4-1 to TRBJ1-3, with D tentatively TRBD1 (6 bases). The length of the CDR3 is 15 residues. Germline V gene data show CDR1 as MGHRA and CDR2 as YSYEKL. V lost 0 bases and J lost 4, with 10 bases in between.

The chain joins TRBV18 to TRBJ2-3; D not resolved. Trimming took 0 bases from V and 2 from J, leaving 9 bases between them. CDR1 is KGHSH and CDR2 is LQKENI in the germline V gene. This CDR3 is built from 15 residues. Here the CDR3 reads CASSPPFGDTDTQYF. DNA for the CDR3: TGTGCCAGCTCACCACCCTTCGGAGACACAGATACGCAGTATTTT.

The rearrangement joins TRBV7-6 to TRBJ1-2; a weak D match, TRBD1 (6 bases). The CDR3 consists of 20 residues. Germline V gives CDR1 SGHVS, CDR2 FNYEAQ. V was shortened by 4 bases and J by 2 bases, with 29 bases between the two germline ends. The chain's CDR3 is CASSSTLVMDGTPLNYGYTF. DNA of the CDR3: TGTGCCAGCAGCTCAACCCTGGTCATGGATGGGACACCGCTAAACTATGGCTACACCTTC.

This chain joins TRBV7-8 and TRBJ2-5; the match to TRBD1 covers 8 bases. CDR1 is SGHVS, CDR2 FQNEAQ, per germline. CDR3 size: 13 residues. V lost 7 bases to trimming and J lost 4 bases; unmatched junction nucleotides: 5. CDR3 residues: CASNRQGPETQYF. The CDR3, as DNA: TGTGCCAGCAACAGACAGGGGCCAGAGACCCAGTACTTC.

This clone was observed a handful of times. The CDR3 DNA reads TGTGCCAGCAGCGCCCGGGGCAGTAACACCGGGGAGCTGTTTTTT. It specifies CASSARGSNTGELFF. V and J are TRBV11-2 and TRBJ2-2; the D gene could be TRBD1 or TRBD2 (5 bases each). Per germline, CDR1 SGHAT and CDR2 FQNNGV. The CDR3 is 15 amino acids. V was cut by 5 bases and J by 2 bases, with 12 bases left in between.

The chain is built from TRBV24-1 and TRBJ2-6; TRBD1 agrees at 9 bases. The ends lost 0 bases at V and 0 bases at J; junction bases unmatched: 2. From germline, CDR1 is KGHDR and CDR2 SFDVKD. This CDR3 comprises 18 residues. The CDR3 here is CATSDLPGQGSGANVLTF. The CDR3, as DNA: TGTGCCACCAGTGATTTGCCGGGACAGGGCTCTGGGGCCAACGTCCTGACTTTC.